Below, 13 T cell receptor beta chains from the same sample are listed, as sequenced in a study of long-term antiretroviral therapy in people with HIV. The authors ran the immunoSEQ assay, v3.0, at survey level. Some clones are missing from TCRdb's copy, which holds only in-frame ones; the method was immunoSEQ multiplex PCR. The table shows roughly 23,000 clones, with around 80% occurring only once. The sequenced sample was unsorted PBMCs, obtained 1.5 years after starting antiretroviral therapy. The origin of the receptors is a man under 40 with HIV.

This clone was picked up a small number of times. This chain joins TRBV5-6 and TRBJ1-2; D is undetermined. Germline values: CDR1 SGHDT, CDR2 YYEEEE. This CDR3 has 14 amino acids. Trimming stripped 3 bases from V and 1 base from J, with 10 bases between. Here the CDR3 reads CASSWQDLNYGYTF. Here the CDR3 DNA reads TGTGCCAGCAGCTGGCAGGATCTTAACTATGGCTACACCTTC.

V usage is TRBV4-1 and J usage is TRBJ2-3; 9 bases match TRBD1. Germline values: CDR1 MGHRA, CDR2 YSYEKL. This CDR3 has 17 amino acids. The J segment lost 0 bases and the V segment lost 0 bases, leaving 4 bases of the junction unmatched. In nucleotides, the CDR3 is TGCGCCAGCAGCCAAGATACCGGGACAGGGAGCACAGATACGCAGTATTTT. Translated: CASSQDTGTGSTDTQYF.

CDR3 sequence reads: CASSIGTGGTYEQYF. CDR3 in DNA: TGTGCCAGTAGTATAGGGACAGGCGGCACCTACGAGCAGTACTTC. The J gene is TRBJ2-7, the V gene TRBV19; 7 nucleotides align to TRBD1. The CDR3 is 15 residues long. Germline V gene sequence: CDR1 LNHDA, CDR2 SQIVND (reference sequence). Germline trimming cut 1 base from V and 2 bases from J; bases unmatched to any gene: 5.

This chain connects TRBV7-2 to TRBJ2-2; tentative D call: TRBD1 (6 bases). Per germline, CDR1 SGHTA and CDR2 FQGNSA. The germline V and J ends were trimmed by 4 bases and 7 bases, with 13 bases remaining between them. The CDR3 length is 14 residues. The CDR3 sequence: CASSSQGGSGELFF. DNA of the CDR3: TGTGCCAGCAGCTCACAGGGTGGTAGCGGGGAGCTGTTTTTT.

V and J are TRBV4-3 and TRBJ2-1; 9 bases match TRBD1. The V gene end was trimmed by 4 bases and the J gene end by 0 bases; junction bases not matched to a gene: 1. Looked up from germline, CDR1 is LGHNA and CDR2 is YSLEER. This CDR3 contains 15 residues. CDR3 protein: CASSPDRGSYNEQFF. Written as DNA, the CDR3 is TGCGCCAGCAGCCCGGACAGGGGCTCCTACAATGAGCAGTTCTTC.

The CDR3 DNA reads TGTGCCAGCAGTTTCCCCAGGAACGATTACGAGCAGTACTTC. It translates to CASSFPRNDYEQYF. The genes are TRBV6-5 and TRBJ2-7; no clear D gene. The CDR3 contains 14 residues. V lost 4 bases, J lost 4 bases, and 14 bases lay in between. CDR1 MNHEY and CDR2 SVGAGI come from the germline V gene.

Concerning this clone: The same CDR3 also results from other DNA sequences found in this sample. The V call is TRBV6-6, the J call TRBJ1-5; the match to TRBD1 covers 8 bases. CDR1 and CDR2 (germline): MNHNY, SVGAGI (reference sequence). The CDR3 is 14 amino acids. Trimming took 5 bases from V and 2 from J; bases not matched to a gene: 2. Here the CDR3 reads CASSATGGNQPQHF. The DNA of the CDR3 is TGTGCCAGCAGTGCGACAGGGGGCAATCAGCCCCAGCATTTT.

The rearrangement joins TRBV30 to TRBJ1-2; D unresolved. Trimming removed 0 bases from V and 13 bases from J, with 24 bases in between. Looked up from germline, CDR1 is GTSNPN and CDR2 is SVGIG (reference sequence). The CDR3 runs to 15 residues. CDR3 sequence (DNA): TGTGCCTGGAGTGTCCTAAACGGGCGGAGAGGCGGCGGCACCTTC. Residues: CAWSVLNGRRGGGTF.

This clone was seen a single time. The chain joins TRBV5-5 to TRBJ2-1, with unresolved D. Trimming shortened V by 1 base and J by 7 bases, and 9 bases separated the two germline ends. From germline, CDR1 is SGHKS and CDR2 YYEKEE (reference sequence). The CDR3 totals 13 residues. The CDR3: CASSLISSNEQFF. The CDR3 DNA reads TGTGCCAGCAGCTTGATAAGTTCGAATGAGCAGTTCTTC.

In its sample, this clone was seen a few times. As DNA, the CDR3 is TGTGCCAGTAGTATTACCGGGACAGGGTTATACGAGCAGTACTTC. The encoded protein is CASSITGTGLYEQYF. The chain links TRBV19 to TRBJ2-7; TRBD1 matches 9 bases. The CDR3 length is 15 residues. The V gene's germline CDR1 is LNHDA and CDR2 SQIVND (reference sequence). Trimming at V came to 3 bases and at J to 4 bases, leaving 7 bases not matched to a gene.

The rearrangement joins TRBV6-5 to TRBJ1-1, with TRBD1 identical over 9 bases. J was trimmed by 1 base and V by 5 bases; bases with no gene match: 2. This CDR3 region has 14 residues. Germline-derived CDR1 and CDR2 are MNHEY and SVGAGI. The CDR3 DNA sequence: TGTGCCAGCAGTCCGGGACAGGGGAACACTGAAGCTTTCTTT. Residues: CASSPGQGNTEAFF.

V is TRBV29-1 and J is TRBJ2-7; the match to TRBD1 covers 12 bases. The CDR3 loop spans 14 amino acids. Germline V gene data show CDR1 as SQVTM and CDR2 as ANQGSEA. V lost 4 bases to trimming and J lost 5 bases; unmatched junction nucleotides: 6. The chain's CDR3 is CSVGGGQGADEQYF. CDR3 nucleotides: TGCAGCGTTGGGGGGGGACAGGGGGCCGACGAGCAGTACTTC.

This rearrangement joins TRBV25-1 to TRBJ2-2; no reliable D call. Between the trimmed V and J ends, which lost 7 bases and 3 bases, there was a span of 12 bases. Germline CDR1 reads MGHDK; CDR2 reads SYGVNS. The CDR3 sequence is 14 residues long. CDR3 DNA: TGTGCCAGCAACTCCCGGGCCGACACCGGGGAGCTGTTTTTT. Encoded protein: CASNSRADTGELFF.